This T cell receptor (beta chain) was obtained from a study of T cell changes during pregnancy in multiple sclerosis. Assay used: immunoSEQ multiplex PCR; TCRdb lists only in-frame clones, some missing. The table has under 80,000 clones, approximately 90% seen once. This TCR derives from a female donor with multiple sclerosis, enrolled in a pregnancy study. The specimen was peripheral blood, collected in the second trimester of pregnancy.

This chain's CDR3 is CASSRSGSSYEQYF. CDR3 coding DNA: TGTGCCAGCAGTAGGAGCGGGAGCTCCTACGAGCAGTACTTC. V usage is TRBV6-1 and J usage is TRBJ2-7; 8 bases agree with TRBD2. Looked up from germline, CDR1 is MNHNS and CDR2 is SASEGT. This CDR3 has 14 amino acids. V was pared by 5 bases and J by 0 bases, with 3 bases of the junction left unmatched.